This T cell receptor beta chain is from a study of glioma-infiltrating T cells after dendritic cell vaccination. Whole-study context: Patients had newly diagnosed or recurrent glioblastoma and received dendritic cell vaccines. Findings of the study overall: Survival was not directly related to TCR clonality in these patients.

The table came from immunoSEQ multiplex PCR; TCRdb's copy has only in-frame clones and leaves some out. The sample shows around 60,000 clones, approximately 86% of them seen only once. CDR1 SGHTS and CDR2 YDEGEE come from the germline V gene. This CDR3 spans 16 amino acids. V was shortened by 0 bases and J by 4 bases, with 13 bases between the two germline ends. Time point in this sample: after dendritic cell vaccination, including at tumor progression/relapse. Isocitrate dehydrogenase mutation was absent in all glioblastoma patients. Before vaccination, two weeks after the third vaccination, and at progression, PBMC were collected. Regarding this clone: Its cognate antigen is unknown.

The clonotype was recovered from a human donor with glioblastoma. Sequences were derived from blood, sampled after dendritic cell vaccination. The chain recombines TRBV5-8 with TRBJ2-2; maybe TRBD2 (6 bases). The CDR3 is CASSLVGGHSTGELFF. CDR3 sequence (DNA): TGTGCCAGCAGCTTGGTGGGAGGACACTCCACCGGGGAGCTGTTTTTT.